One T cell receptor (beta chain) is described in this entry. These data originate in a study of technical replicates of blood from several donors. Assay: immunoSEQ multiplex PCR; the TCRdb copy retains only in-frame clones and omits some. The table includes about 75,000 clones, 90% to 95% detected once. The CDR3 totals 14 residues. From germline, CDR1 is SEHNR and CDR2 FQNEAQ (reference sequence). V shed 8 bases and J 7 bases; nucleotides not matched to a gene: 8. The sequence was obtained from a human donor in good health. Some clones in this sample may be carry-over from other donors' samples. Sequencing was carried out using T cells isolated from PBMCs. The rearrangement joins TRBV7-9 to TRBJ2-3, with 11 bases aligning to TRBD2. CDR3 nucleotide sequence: TGTGCCAGCGGGCTAGCGGGAGGCCTTCATACGCAGTATTTT. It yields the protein CASGLAGGLHTQYF.